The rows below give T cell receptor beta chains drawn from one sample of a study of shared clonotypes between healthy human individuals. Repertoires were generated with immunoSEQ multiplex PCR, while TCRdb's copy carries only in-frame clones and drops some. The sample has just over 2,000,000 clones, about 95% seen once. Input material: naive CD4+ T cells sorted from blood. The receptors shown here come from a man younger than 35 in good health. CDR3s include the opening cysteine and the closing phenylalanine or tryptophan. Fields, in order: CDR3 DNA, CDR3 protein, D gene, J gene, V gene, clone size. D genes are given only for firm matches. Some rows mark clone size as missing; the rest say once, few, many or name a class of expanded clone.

TGTGCCAGCAGTTTGGGGCGGGCCGGGGAGCTGTTTTTT CASSLGRAGELFF . TRBJ2-2 TRBV27 .
TGTGCCAGCAGCTCAAACCACCCCGGACTAGCGCCAGACGAGCAGTACTTC CASSSNHPGLAPDEQYF TRBD2 TRBJ2-7 TRBV7-2 .
TGTGCCTGGAGTGTAGGGAAACTCAAACTGTTTTTT CAWSVGKLKLFF . TRBJ1-4 TRBV30 many
TGTGCCAGCAGTGGGGGGGTTGTAGGAGGGACGAATCAGCCCCAGCATTTT CASSGGVVGGTNQPQHF . TRBJ1-5 TRBV6-1 once
TGTGCCACGCAGGCACTTTCCCTATACGAGCAGTACTTC CATQALSLYEQYF . TRBJ2-7 TRBV28 .
TGTGCCAGCAGTGAAGGCTCGGGGGAGCAGTACTTC CASSEGSGEQYF . TRBJ2-7 TRBV25-1 .
TGTGCCAGCAGCTTAACCGGGACCCCTTTTGCCGGGGAGCTGTTTTTT CASSLTGTPFAGELFF . TRBJ2-2 TRBV7-2 many
TGTGCCAGCAGATATGTGACAGGGAACCAGCCCCAGCATTTT CASRYVTGNQPQHF TRBD1 TRBJ1-5 TRBV6-1 few
TGTGCCAGCAGCTGGACCGGGGACTTCTCCTACGAGCAGTACTTC CASSWTGDFSYEQYF . TRBJ2-7 TRBV11-2 .
TGTGCCACCAGCAGAGATTTGGGGGACACCATATATTTT CATSRDLGDTIYF . TRBJ1-3 TRBV15 .
TGTGCCAGTAGTCAACAGGGGGAGGACGAGCAGTACTTC CASSQQGEDEQYF TRBD1 TRBJ2-7 TRBV19 once
TGTGCCAGCAGCGGGAAAGACAGGGGGCGAACGGAGACCCAGTACTTC CASSGKDRGRTETQYF TRBD1 TRBJ2-5 TRBV2 once
TGTGCCAGCAGTTTATCGGGACAGGGGGCCGAGATAGGAGCTTTCTTT CASSLSGQGAEIGAFF TRBD1 TRBJ1-1 TRBV27 .
TGTGCCAGCAGTGTGCCGGGACTAGCGGGGGGCACAGATACGCAGTATTTT CASSVPGLAGGTDTQYF TRBD2 TRBJ2-3 TRBV28 .
TGTGCCTGGAGTGGGCTGGGGAGGGCTGGCTACACCTTC CAWSGLGRAGYTF . TRBJ1-2 TRBV30 .
TGCGCCAGCAGCTTGGCCAGCGGGACTGGGACCCAGTACTTC CASSLASGTGTQYF TRBD2 TRBJ2-5 TRBV5-1 .
TGTGCCAGCTCACCCCGCAGAGGTCTAACTAGCGGGAGCTACAATGAGCAGTTCTTC CASSPRRGLTSGSYNEQFF TRBD2 TRBJ2-1 TRBV18 .
TGTGCCAGTAGTATAGGCGGACTAGGAGGGCTCGAGCAGTACTTC CASSIGGLGGLEQYF TRBD2 TRBJ2-7 TRBV19 .
TGCGCCAGCAGCGACGGGGGACAGAAGAATGAAAAACTGTTTTTT CASSDGGQKNEKLFF TRBD1 TRBJ1-4 TRBV4-1 many
TGTGCCAGCAGCAGCGGGACAGGCAGAGAAAAACTGTTTTTT CASSSGTGREKLFF TRBD1 TRBJ1-4 TRBV7-9 .